The 24 T cell receptor beta chains listed next were all sequenced from one sample in a study of T cells after yellow fever vaccination. TCRdb re-derived calls from the 5' RACE reads in MiXCR, one entry per CDR3 protein. The sample lists 300,000 to 350,000 distinct CDR3 sequences, approximately 3.9% occurring once. This specimen was PBMCs, taken 5 days after the yellow fever booster vaccination. The receptors stem from a man aged 18 to 35 who received the YFV17D yellow fever vaccine.

This clonotype was seen a handful of times. The junction differs from germline at one of its ends, possibly a read error. The chain links TRBV7-7 to TRBJ2-5; D unresolved. This CDR3 is built from 13 residues. Germline V CDR1 and CDR2: SSHAT, FNYEAQ (reference sequence). The CDR3 is CASSLEWGETQYF. CDR3 DNA sequence: TGTGCTAGCAGCTTAGAGTGGGGAGAGACCCAGTACTTC.

The genes are TRBV29-1 and TRBJ2-5; 7 bases fit TRBD2. CDR1 SQVTM and CDR2 ANQGSEA come from the germline V gene. CDR3 length equals 15 residues. The ends lost 5 bases at V and 1 base at J; junction bases unmatched: 10. The CDR3: CSVPGLPHSQETQYF. Written as DNA, the CDR3 is TGCAGCGTTCCGGGACTACCGCACTCCCAAGAGACCCAGTACTTC.

The chain joins TRBV5-1 to TRBJ2-3; tentative D call: TRBD1 (6 bases). Germline V gene data show CDR1 as SGHRS and CDR2 as YFSETQ. The CDR3 contains 14 residues. V was cut by 3 bases and J by 4 bases, with 12 bases left in between. CDR3 DNA sequence: TGCGCCAGCAGCTCGCCACCAGGGGCAGATACGCAGTATTTT. This encodes CASSSPPGADTQYF.

This clonotype was seen at least ten times. The chain is built from TRBV12-3 or TRBV12-4 and TRBJ1-2, with no clear D. The CDR3 spans 13 residues. V dropped 3 bases and J dropped 3 bases, with 8 bases sitting between them. The DNA of the CDR3 is TGTGCCAGCAGTTTTAGTGTGGACTATGGCTACACCTTC. Translation: CASSFSVDYGYTF.

Only a few counts were recorded for this clonotype. The chain has TRBV28 and TRBJ2-5, with D unclear. The CDR3 has 13 residues. Germline V gene sequence: CDR1 MDHEN, CDR2 SYDVKM. Trimming shortened V by 3 bases and J by 7 bases, and 12 bases separated the two germline ends. CDR3 amino acids: CASSLGSLGTQYF. CDR3 in DNA: TGTGCCAGCAGTTTGGGTAGTCTAGGGACCCAGTACTTC.

This clonotype was recorded many times. This rearrangement joins TRBV29-1 to TRBJ1-1; D possibly corresponds to TRBD1 (5 bases). The germline V gene has CDR1 SQVTM and CDR2 ANQGSEA. V gave up 6 bases and J gave up 0 bases, with 17 bases separating them. The CDR3 sequence is 15 residues long. CDR3 nucleotides: TGCAGCGTAGGAACAGGTTGGGGCATGAACACTGAAGCTTTCTTT. Protein: CSVGTGWGMNTEAFF.

In this sample, this clonotype turned up many times. The chain combines TRBV5-1 with TRBJ1-1; TRBD1 matches at 9 bases. Trimming at V came to 0 bases and at J to 5 bases, leaving 17 bases not matched to a gene. CDR1 is SGHRS and CDR2 is YFSETQ in the germline V gene. This CDR3 is 19 amino acids long. The CDR3 nucleotides are TGCGCCAGCAGCTTGGGGGTTATCAGTGCCGGGACAGGGAGGACTGAAGCTTTCTTT. It encodes CASSLGVISAGTGRTEAFF. The full variable domain, its missing parts supplied by reference TRBV5-1 and TRBJ1-1, is KAGVTQTPRYLIKTRGQQVTLSCSPISGHRSVSWYQQTPGQGLQFLFEYFSETQRNKGNFPGRFSGRQFSNSRSEMNVSTLELGDSALYLCASSLGVISAGTGRTEAFFGQGTRLTVV.

This chain connects TRBV20-1 to TRBJ2-5; D is possibly TRBD2 (5 bases). Germline loops: CDR1 DFQATT, CDR2 SNEGSKA (reference sequence). V lost 0 bases and J 4 bases, leaving 15 bases between the germline ends. This CDR3 comprises 15 residues. CDR3 nucleotides: TGCAGTGCTAGAGATCCCGGGGTATTTGGAGAGACCCAGTACTTC. It is translated as CSARDPGVFGETQYF.

This clonotype was detected only a few times. The chain recombines TRBV4-2 with TRBJ1-3, with D perhaps TRBD1 (5 bases). The V gene lost 8 bases and the J gene lost 4 bases, with 15 bases spanning the gap. The CDR3 contains 14 residues. Germline CDR1 and CDR2: LGHNA and YNFKEQ. The CDR3 loop is CASRTSQEGNTIYF. The CDR3 DNA is TGTGCCAGCCGGACATCCCAGGAGGGAAACACCATATATTTT.

This chain joins TRBV6-6 and TRBJ1-2; TRBD1 aligns across 10 bases. The V gene's germline CDR1 is MNHNY and CDR2 SVGAGI (reference sequence). Trimming cost V 3 bases and J 8 bases; bases outside gene matches: 12. This CDR3 has 16 amino acids. Here the CDR3 DNA reads TGTGCCAGCAGTTATGTGGGACAGGGGTCCCCGGGGGGCTACACCTTC. Amino acids: CASSYVGQGSPGGYTF.

The rearrangement links TRBV4-1 to TRBJ2-1; no clear D gene. V was shortened by 4 bases and J by 5 bases, with 9 bases between the two germline ends. CDR3 length equals 13 residues. Germline CDR1 and CDR2: MGHRA and YSYEKL. In nucleotides, the CDR3 is TGCGCCAGCAGCCGCATACCGAACAATGAGCAGTTCTTC. This codes for CASSRIPNNEQFF.

This clonotype was counted ten times or more. The chain has TRBV24-1 and TRBJ2-4; 8 positions agree with TRBD1. The CDR3 is 14 residues long. Germline CDR1 KGHDR, CDR2 SFDVKD. J lost 5 bases, V lost 5 bases, and 4 bases had no gene match. The DNA of the CDR3 is TGTGCCACCAGTGTTGGGGGACAGGAAAACATTCAGTACTTC. Its protein is CATSVGGQENIQYF.

This clonotype was observed many times. The chain carries TRBV7-9 and TRBJ1-5; D unresolved. V lost 3 bases and J 6 bases, leaving 6 bases between the germline ends. CDR3 length: 12 residues. Germline V gives CDR1 SEHNR, CDR2 FQNEAQ (reference sequence). CDR3 DNA sequence: TGTGCCAGCAGCTTGGGAACTCAGCCCCAGCATTTT. Translated, it gives CASSLGTQPQHF.

The chain joins TRBV5-1 to TRBJ2-7; 7 nucleotides agree with TRBD2. CDR3 length equals 14 residues. With V trimmed by 0 bases and J by 5 bases, 5 bases remained unmatched. Germline V gives CDR1 SGHRS, CDR2 YFSETQ. As DNA, the CDR3 is TGCGCCAGCAGCTTGGCGGGAGGTCTCGACGAGCAGTACTTC. Protein product: CASSLAGGLDEQYF.

CDR3 DNA sequence: TGTGCCAGCAGCCTCCCCATGGGGTCGGATGAAAAACTGTTTTTT. This translates into CASSLPMGSDEKLFF. The chain uses TRBV7-9 and TRBJ1-4; unclear D gene. The CDR3 has 15 amino acids. V was shortened by 5 bases and J by 6 bases, with 16 bases between the two germline ends. Germline V gene data show CDR1 as SEHNR and CDR2 as FQNEAQ (reference sequence).

This clonotype came up many times. The chain recombines TRBV7-2 with TRBJ2-7; D tentatively reads TRBD1 or TRBD2 (5 bases each). This CDR3 is built from 14 residues. The germline V gene has CDR1 SGHTA and CDR2 FQGNSA. The V end was cut by 7 bases, the J end by 5 bases, with 18 bases between. The CDR3 DNA is TGTGCCAGCACCTGGGGACCGTCTAATGACGAGCAGTACTTC. It encodes CASTWGPSNDEQYF.

This rearrangement joins TRBV20-1 to TRBJ2-3; D is unclear. Germline CDR1 and CDR2: DFQATT and SNEGSKA (reference sequence). V lost 2 bases to trimming and J lost 2 bases, with 2 bases between them. CDR3 length equals 11 residues. The CDR3: CSARSTDTQYF. The CDR3, as DNA: TGCAGTGCTAGATCCACAGATACGCAGTATTTT.

The genes are TRBV4-3 and TRBJ2-7, with no clear D. From germline, CDR1 is LGHNA and CDR2 YSLEER. V lost 0 bases to trimming and J lost 4 bases, with 10 bases between them. The CDR3 length is 14 residues. The CDR3 loop reads CASSQDFSTYEQYF. The CDR3 DNA reads as TGCGCCAGCAGCCAAGATTTTTCGACATACGAGCAGTACTTC.

This clonotype was found many times. The genes are TRBV18 and TRBJ2-3; TRBD1 aligns across 8 bases. V lost 1 base to trimming and J lost 0 bases; unmatched junction nucleotides: 3. The CDR3 consists of 16 residues. The germline gives CDR1 KGHSH, CDR2 LQKENI. CDR3 sequence reads: CASSPQPGGSTDTQYF. The CDR3, as DNA: TGTGCCAGCTCACCACAGCCAGGGGGCAGCACAGATACGCAGTATTTT. Full variable domain (rest looked up from reference TRBV18 and TRBJ2-3): NAGVMQNPRHLVRRRGQEARLRCSPMKGHSHVYWYRQLPEEGLKFMVYLQKENIIDESGMPKERFSAEFPKEGPSILRIQQVVRGDSAAYFCASSPQPGGSTDTQYFGPGTRLTVL.

This clonotype was seen a handful of times. The chain combines TRBV7-2 with TRBJ2-5; 12 bases are shared with TRBD2. The CDR3 spans 15 residues. The junction had 5 bases not matched to a gene; V was cut back by 4 bases and J by 5 bases. Germline CDR1 SGHTA, CDR2 FQGNSA. The CDR3 protein is CASSSRTSGVETQYF. The CDR3 nucleotides read TGTGCCAGCAGCTCCCGGACTAGCGGGGTGGAGACCCAGTACTTC.

This clonotype was seen more than once but under ten times. This chain joins TRBV5-5 and TRBJ2-3; the match to TRBD1 covers 8 bases. The CDR3 extends over 20 amino acids. Looked up from germline, CDR1 is SGHKS and CDR2 is YYEKEE (reference sequence). V dropped 4 bases and J dropped 0; count of bases not matched to a gene: 19. CDR3 loop: CASSMRRPGQVLDSTDTQYF. CDR3 bases: TGTGCCAGCAGCATGCGTAGGCCGGGACAGGTTCTTGACAGCACAGATACGCAGTATTTT.

V and J are TRBV5-6 and TRBJ2-2; D is possibly TRBD2 (6 bases). The V end lost 1 base, the J end lost 3 bases, and 13 bases lay between the germline ends. The V gene's germline CDR1 is SGHDT and CDR2 YYEEEE. The CDR3 has 16 residues. The CDR3 loop is CASSLWGGGYTGELFF. CDR3 DNA: TGTGCCAGCAGCTTGTGGGGAGGAGGTTACACCGGGGAGCTGTTTTTT.

In this sample, this clonotype turned up many times. V and J are TRBV6-6 and TRBJ1-4, with D maybe TRBD1 (6 bases). This CDR3 comprises 14 residues. V lost 7 bases and J 2 bases, leaving 11 bases between the germline ends. Germline-derived CDR1 and CDR2 are MNHNY and SVGAGI (reference sequence). CDR3 protein: CASTDGQTNEKLFF. CDR3 coding DNA: TGTGCCAGCACTGATGGACAGACTAATGAAAAACTGTTTTTT.

About this clonotype: A much larger clone sits a single nucleotide away, making a read error possible. The V gene is TRBV12-3 or TRBV12-4, the J gene TRBJ2-3; the D gene is possibly TRBD2 (5 bases). The CDR3 runs 14 residues. CDR3 sequence (DNA): TGTGCCAGCAGTTTCGCCGGGAACACAGATCCGCAGTATTTT. Amino acids: CASSFAGNTDPQYF.